A selection of T cell receptor beta chains follows, all from one sample in a study of blood T cell repertoires in COVID-19. Produced via immunoSEQ multiplex PCR; TCRdb's table is partial and in-frame only. In the table there are nearly 200,000 clones, about 83% of which are singletons. The sequencing input was peripheral blood. The receptors stem from a woman between 65 and 79 years old with active or convalescent COVID-19. CDR3s leave out the opening cysteine and the closing phenylalanine or tryptophan.

v_call	j_call	cdr3_aa
TRBV15	TRBJ2-5	ATSRDWGPGTQY
TRBV5-5	TRBJ1-5	ASSFTGTGVLSNQPQH
TRBV7-9	TRBJ2-1	ASSVSGGWDEQF
TRBV7-9	TRBJ2-3	ASSFRQGIADTQY
TRBV29-1	TRBJ1-3	SVDAGGNTIY
TRBV6-6	TRBJ1-5	ASSYEALREQPQH
TRBV29-1	TRBJ2-7	SVGTARRGEQY
TRBV5-1	TRBJ2-7	ASSLNTGAGNEQY
TRBV5-6	TRBJ2-1	ASSLEQGRTYNEQF
TRBV27	TRBJ1-1	ASSPQTTSTEAF